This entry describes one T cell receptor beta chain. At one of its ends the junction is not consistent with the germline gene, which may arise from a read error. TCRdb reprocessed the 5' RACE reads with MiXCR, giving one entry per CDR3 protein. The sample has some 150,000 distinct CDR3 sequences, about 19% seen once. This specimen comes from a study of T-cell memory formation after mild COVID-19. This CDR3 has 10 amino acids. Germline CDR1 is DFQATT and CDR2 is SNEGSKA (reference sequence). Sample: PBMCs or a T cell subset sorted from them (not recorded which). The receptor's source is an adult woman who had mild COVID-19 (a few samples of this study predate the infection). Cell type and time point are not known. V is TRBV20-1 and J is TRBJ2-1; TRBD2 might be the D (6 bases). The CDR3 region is CSARGGYSSF. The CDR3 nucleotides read TGCAGTGCTAGGGGGGGTTATTCTTCCTTC.